Reported below is one TCR beta chain. The target of this receptor is not known. No base-level quality is on record; no much larger clone is a single base apart. This record belongs to a study of blood T cell repertoires in COVID-19 (dated by TCRdb to the early 2020s). The study in broad terms: The collaborator samples originated in the United States, Italy and Spain and spanned the acute and convalescent phases of COVID-19. A de-identified subject ID, COVID-19 status, age in years and sex were almost always included in the sample metadata. The repertoires were released in a freely available public database intended as a resource for research on the immune response to SARS-CoV-2. The material from the prospective study consisted of cDNA or gDNA derived from T cells, B-cell-depleted T cells, or PBMCs. Where HLA class I and class II types were available, the types were taken from metadata supplied by the sample provider, not from assay-based typing. The samples were drawn from two sources: the first 160 participants of the ongoing ImmuneRACE study, and some 1,300 subjects contributed by 6 global collaborators. Deeply sampled blood TCRbeta repertoires from subjects exposed to, actively infected with, or recovered from COVID-19 were included in the dataset. The full study reports these points: How much clinical and demographic metadata was included differed by source and by participant, and the metadata was provided uncurated.

CDR1 and CDR2 were assigned from the germline V gene (reference sequence) as MNHNY and SVGAGI. V and J are trimmed by 6 bases and 8 bases, and the gene matches miss 11 bases of the junction. From the cysteine up to the phenylalanine, the CDR3 has a length of 15 residues. Only the CDR3 portion is preserved as DNA: 45 bases, with reading frame beginning at the first base. The collaborating institutions used their own protocols to collect whole blood in K2EDTA tubes. For TCRbeta analysis, collaborators shipped samples in one of three forms: frozen whole blood, isolated PBMCs, or DNA extracted from either of those sample types. TCRbeta CDR3 regions were amplified from genomic DNA by means of the immunoSEQ Assay, a bias-controlled multiplex PCR. In the paper's pipeline: The number of nucleated cells in each sample was estimated from the amplification of reference gene primers within the assay. To quantify the absolute abundance of each unique TCRbeta CDR3 rearrangement, sequence reads were collapsed and filtered. Productive Simpson clonality was computed per sample as the square root of Simpson's diversity index over productive rearrangements. TCRdb mirrors the immuneACCESS table, restricted to in-frame sequences. Some clones are absent from its copies; in checked studies, under half trace to an unresolved V gene, and the reason for the others is unknown. D and trimming come from the DNA, and the V and J calls and clone size come from that table. The sample table holds 240,000 or so clones, of which approximately 87% were seen once. About 5.9% of the sample is in the top ten clones.

The chain is made from TRBV6-6 and TRBJ2-3; TRBD2 agrees with 10 junctional bases. This TCR came from a man between 60 and 70 years old with acute or convalescent COVID-19. The sample consisted of peripheral blood. The encoded CDR3 is CASSLTSGAPGTQYF. The bases read TGTGCCAGCAGCCTCACTAGCGGGGCTCCGGGTACGCAGTATTTT.